The TCR beta chain under discussion was sequenced for a study of shared clonotypes between healthy human individuals. Whole-study findings and limits: Naive subsets tended to show greater estimated richness than memory subsets.

Germline values: CDR1 SGHTA, CDR2 FQGNSA. With V trimmed by 1 base and J by 6 bases, 7 bases remained unmatched. There are 15 residues in the CDR3. A note on this clone: The antigen is not known.

Assay execution proceeded at the deep level. Replicate PCRs from sorted subsets contained roughly 220 ng DNA, which is some 30,000 T cell genomes. The data were produced by immunoSEQ multiplex PCR, yet TCRdb's version contains in-frame clones alone and is incomplete. The table has some 380,000 clones, 95% to 97% seen once. The sample comprised memory CD8+ T cells sorted from blood. Subset given: CD45RO+ cells pooled with CCR7-negative TemRA cells. The chain uses TRBV7-2 and TRBJ1-1, with 8 bases matching TRBD1. This TCR derives from a man aged 25-45 years in good health. CDR3 bases: TGTGCCAGCAGCTTAGAGGCAGGGGGCGCTTCTGAAGCTTTCTTT. Residues: CASSLEAGGASEAFF.